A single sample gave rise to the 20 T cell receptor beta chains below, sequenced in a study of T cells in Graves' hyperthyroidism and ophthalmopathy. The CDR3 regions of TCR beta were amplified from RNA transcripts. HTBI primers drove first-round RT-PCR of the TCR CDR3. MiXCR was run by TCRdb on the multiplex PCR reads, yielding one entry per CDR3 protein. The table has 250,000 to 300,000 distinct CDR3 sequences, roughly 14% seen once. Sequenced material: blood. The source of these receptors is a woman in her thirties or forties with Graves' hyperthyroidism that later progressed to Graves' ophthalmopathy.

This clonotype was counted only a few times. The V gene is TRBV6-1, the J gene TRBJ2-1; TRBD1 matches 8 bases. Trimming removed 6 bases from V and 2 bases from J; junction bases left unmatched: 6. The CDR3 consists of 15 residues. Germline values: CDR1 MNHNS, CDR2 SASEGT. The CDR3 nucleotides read TGTGCCAGCAGATCGGACAGGGCAGCCTACAATGAGCAGTTCTTC. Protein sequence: CASRSDRAAYNEQFF.

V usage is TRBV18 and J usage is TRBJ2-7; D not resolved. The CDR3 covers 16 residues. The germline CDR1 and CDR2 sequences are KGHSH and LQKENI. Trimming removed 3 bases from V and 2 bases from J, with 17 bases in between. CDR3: CASSPQRGSVTYEQYF. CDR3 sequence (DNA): TGTGCCAGCTCACCCCAACGAGGTTCTGTTACCTACGAGCAGTACTTC. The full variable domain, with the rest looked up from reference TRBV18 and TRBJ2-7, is NAGVMQNPRHLVRRRGQEARLRCSPMKGHSHVYWYRQLPEEGLKFMVYLQKENIIDESGMPKERFSAEFPKEGPSILRIQQVVRGDSAAYFCASSPQRGSVTYEQYFGPGTRLTVT.

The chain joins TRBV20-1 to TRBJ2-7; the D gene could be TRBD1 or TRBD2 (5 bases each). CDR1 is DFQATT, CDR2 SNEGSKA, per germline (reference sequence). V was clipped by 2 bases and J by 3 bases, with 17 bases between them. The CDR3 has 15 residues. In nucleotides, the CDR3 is TGCAGTGCTAGATCGAAAGGGGCGGGCTACTACGAGCAGTACTTC. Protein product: CSARSKGAGYYEQYF.

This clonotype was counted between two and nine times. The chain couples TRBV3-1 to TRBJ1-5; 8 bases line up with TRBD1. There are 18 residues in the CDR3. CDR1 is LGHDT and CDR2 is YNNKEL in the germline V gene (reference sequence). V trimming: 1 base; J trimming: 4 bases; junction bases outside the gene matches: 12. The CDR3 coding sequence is TGTGCCAGCAGCCAAGGGGGGGTCGCAGGGGGCGGGAATCAGCCCCAGCATTTT. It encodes CASSQGGVAGGGNQPQHF. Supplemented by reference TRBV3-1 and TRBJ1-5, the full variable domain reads DTAVSQTPKYLVTQMGNDKSIKCEQNLGHDTMYWYKQDSKKFLKIMFSYNNKELIINETVPNRFSPKSPDKAHLNLHINSLELGDSAVYFCASSQGGVAGGGNQPQHFGDGTRLSIL.

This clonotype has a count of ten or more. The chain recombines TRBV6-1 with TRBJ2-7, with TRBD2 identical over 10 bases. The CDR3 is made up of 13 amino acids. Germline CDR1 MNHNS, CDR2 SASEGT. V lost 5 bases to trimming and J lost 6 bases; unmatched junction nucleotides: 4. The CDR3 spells CASSPWTSGEQYF. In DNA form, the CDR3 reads TGTGCCAGCAGTCCGTGGACTAGCGGCGAGCAGTACTTC.

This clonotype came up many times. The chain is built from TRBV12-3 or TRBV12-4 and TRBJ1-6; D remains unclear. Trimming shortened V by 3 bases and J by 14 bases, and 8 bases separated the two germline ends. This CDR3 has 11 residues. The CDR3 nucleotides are TGTGCCAGCAGTTTGGGTACCACCCTCCACTTT. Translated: CASSLGTTLHF.

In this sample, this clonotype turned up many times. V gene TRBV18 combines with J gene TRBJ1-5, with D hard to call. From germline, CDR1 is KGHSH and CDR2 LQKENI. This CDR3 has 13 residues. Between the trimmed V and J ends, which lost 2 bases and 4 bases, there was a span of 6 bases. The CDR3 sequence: CASSPVENQPQHF. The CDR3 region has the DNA TGTGCCAGCTCACCAGTCGAGAATCAGCCCCAGCATTTT.

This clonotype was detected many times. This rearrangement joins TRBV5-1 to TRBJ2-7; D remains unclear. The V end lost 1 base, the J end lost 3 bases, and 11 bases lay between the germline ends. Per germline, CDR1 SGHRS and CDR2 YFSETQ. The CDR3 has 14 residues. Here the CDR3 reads CASSLFYSVYEQYF. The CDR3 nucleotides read TGCGCCAGCAGCTTGTTCTACAGCGTCTACGAGCAGTACTTC.

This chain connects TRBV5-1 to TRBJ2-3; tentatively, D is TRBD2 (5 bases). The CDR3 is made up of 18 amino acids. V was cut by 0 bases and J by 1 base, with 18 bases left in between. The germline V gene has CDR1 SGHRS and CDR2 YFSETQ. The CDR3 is CASSLAGYPSGGTDTQYF. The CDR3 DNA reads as TGCGCCAGCAGCTTGGCCGGCTACCCCTCCGGGGGCACAGATACGCAGTATTTT. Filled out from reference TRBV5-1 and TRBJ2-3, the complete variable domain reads KAGVTQTPRYLIKTRGQQVTLSCSPISGHRSVSWYQQTPGQGLQFLFEYFSETQRNKGNFPGRFSGRQFSNSRSEMNVSTLELGDSALYLCASSLAGYPSGGTDTQYFGPGTRLTVL.

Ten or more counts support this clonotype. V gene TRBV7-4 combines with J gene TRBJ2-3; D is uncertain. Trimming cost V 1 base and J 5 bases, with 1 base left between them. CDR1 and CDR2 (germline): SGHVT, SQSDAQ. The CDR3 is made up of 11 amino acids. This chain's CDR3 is CASSLVDTQYF. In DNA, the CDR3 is TGTGCCAGCAGCTTAGTAGATACGCAGTATTTT.

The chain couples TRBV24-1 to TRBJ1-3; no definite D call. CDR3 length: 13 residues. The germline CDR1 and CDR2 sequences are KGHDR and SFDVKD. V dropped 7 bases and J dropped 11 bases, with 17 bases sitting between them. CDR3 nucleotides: TGTGCCACCAGCGACCCGGTATTGGACGCCATATATTTT. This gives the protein CATSDPVLDAIYF.

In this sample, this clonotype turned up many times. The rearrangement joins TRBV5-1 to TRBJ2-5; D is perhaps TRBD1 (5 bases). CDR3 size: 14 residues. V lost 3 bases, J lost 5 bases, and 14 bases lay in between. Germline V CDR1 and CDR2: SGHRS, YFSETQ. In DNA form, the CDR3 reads TGCGCCAGCAGCTCGGATACAGGTCTGGAGACCCAGTACTTC. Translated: CASSSDTGLETQYF.

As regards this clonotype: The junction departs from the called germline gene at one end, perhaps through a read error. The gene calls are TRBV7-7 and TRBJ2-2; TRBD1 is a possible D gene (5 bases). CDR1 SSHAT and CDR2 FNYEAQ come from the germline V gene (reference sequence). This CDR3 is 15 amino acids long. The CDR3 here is CASSSIGQNTGELFF. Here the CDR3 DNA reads TGTGCTAGCAGCTCAATCGGACAGAACACCGGGGAGCTGTTTTTT. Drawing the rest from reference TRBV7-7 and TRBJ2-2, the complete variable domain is GAGVSQSPRYKVTKRGQDVTLRCDPISSHATLYWYQQALGQGPEFLTYFNYEAQPDKSGLPSDRFSAERPEGSISTLTIQRTEQRDSAMYRCASSSIGQNTGELFFGEGSRLTVL.

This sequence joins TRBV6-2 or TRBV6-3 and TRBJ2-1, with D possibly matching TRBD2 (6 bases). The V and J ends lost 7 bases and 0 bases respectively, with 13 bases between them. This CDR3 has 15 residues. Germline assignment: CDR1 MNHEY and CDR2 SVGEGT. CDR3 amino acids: CASTGAGSSYNEQFF. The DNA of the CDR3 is TGTGCCAGCACTGGGGCGGGGAGCTCCTACAATGAGCAGTTCTTC.

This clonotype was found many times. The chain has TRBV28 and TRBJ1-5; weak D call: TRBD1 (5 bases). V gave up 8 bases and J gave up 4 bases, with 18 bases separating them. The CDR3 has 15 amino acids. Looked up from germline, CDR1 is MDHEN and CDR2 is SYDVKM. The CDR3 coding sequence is TGTGCCAGCGCTCTTCTGGGGCGGAATAATCAGCCCCAGCATTTT. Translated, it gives CASALLGRNNQPQHF.

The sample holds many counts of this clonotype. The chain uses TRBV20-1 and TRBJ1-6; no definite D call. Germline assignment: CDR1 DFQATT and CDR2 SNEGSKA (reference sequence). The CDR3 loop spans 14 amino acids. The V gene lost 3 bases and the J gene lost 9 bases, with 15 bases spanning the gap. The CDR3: CSASRTGSSSPLHF. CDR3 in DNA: TGCAGTGCTAGTCGAACGGGTTCTTCTTCACCCCTCCACTTT.

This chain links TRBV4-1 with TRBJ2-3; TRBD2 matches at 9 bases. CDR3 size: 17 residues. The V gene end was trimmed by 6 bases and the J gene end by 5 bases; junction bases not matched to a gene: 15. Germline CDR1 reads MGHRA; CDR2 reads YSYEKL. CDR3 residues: CASSLEGAGGPRDTQYF. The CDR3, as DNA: TGCGCCAGCAGTCTTGAGGGTGCGGGAGGGCCGAGAGATACGCAGTATTTT.

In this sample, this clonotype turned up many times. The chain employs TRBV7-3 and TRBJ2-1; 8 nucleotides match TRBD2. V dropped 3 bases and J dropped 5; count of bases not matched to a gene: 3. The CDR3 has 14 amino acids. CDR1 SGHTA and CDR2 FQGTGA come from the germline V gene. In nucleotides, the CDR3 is TGTGCCAGCAGCTTCAGCGGGGGCCACAATGAGCAGTTCTTC. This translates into CASSFSGGHNEQFF.

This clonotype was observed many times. The chain's CDR3 is CASSSRPGVGDTQYF. CDR3 DNA sequence: TGCGCCAGCAGCTCCCGCCCGGGAGTGGGAGATACGCAGTATTTT. The V and J genes are TRBV5-1 and TRBJ2-3; D possibly corresponds to TRBD2 (6 bases). The CDR3 sequence is 15 residues long. CDR1 and CDR2 (germline): SGHRS, YFSETQ. V gave up 3 bases and J gave up 5 bases, with 16 bases separating them.

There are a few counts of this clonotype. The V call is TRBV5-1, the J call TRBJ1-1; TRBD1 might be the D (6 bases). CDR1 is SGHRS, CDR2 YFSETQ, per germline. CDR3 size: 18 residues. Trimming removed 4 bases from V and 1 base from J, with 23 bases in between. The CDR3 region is CASSREYRTRGQNTEAFF. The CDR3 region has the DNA TGCGCCAGCAGCCGAGAGTACCGGACGAGGGGACAGAACACTGAAGCTTTCTTT.